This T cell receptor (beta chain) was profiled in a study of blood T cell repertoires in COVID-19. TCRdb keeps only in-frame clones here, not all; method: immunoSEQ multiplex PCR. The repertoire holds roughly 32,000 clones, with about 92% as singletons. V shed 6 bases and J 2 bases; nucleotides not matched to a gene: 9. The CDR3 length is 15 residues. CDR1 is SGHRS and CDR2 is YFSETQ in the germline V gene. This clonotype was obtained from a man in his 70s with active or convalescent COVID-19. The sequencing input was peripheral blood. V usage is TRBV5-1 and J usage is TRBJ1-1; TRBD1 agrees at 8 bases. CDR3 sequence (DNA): TGCGCCAGCATGAACCAGGGGGCAGGAAACACTGAAGCTTTCTTT. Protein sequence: CASMNQGAGNTEAFF.